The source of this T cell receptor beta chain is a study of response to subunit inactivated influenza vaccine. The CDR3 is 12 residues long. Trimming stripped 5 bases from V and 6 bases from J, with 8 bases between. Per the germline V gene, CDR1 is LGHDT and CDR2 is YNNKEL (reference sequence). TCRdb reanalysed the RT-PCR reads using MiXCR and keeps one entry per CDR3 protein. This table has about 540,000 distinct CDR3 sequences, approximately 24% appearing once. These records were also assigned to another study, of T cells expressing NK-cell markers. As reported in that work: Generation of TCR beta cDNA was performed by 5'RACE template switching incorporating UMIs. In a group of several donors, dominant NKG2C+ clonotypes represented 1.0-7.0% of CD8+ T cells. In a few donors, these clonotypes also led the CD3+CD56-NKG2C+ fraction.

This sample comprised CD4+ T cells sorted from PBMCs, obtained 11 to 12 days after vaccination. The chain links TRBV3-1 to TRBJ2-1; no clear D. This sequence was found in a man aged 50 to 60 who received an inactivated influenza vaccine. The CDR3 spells CASSWISNEQFF. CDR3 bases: TGTGCCAGCAGCTGGATCTCCAATGAGCAGTTCTTC.